The sequence of this T cell receptor beta chain was determined in a study of shared clonotypes between healthy human individuals. Regarding this clone: Its specificity is not known.

TCRdb's table, derived via immunoSEQ multiplex PCR, lists solely in-frame clones and lacks some. The data contain 2 million to 2.5 million clones, approximately 95% of them singletons. Whole-study results and caveats: Non-shared clonotypes displayed generation probabilities falling below those of clonotypes present in all four donors.

This TCR was sampled from a man aged 18 to 29 in good health. Some clones in this sample may be carry-over from other donors' samples. Sequenced material: naive CD4+ T cells from PBMCs. Sample subset: CD45RA+ positively selected.

In DNA, the CDR3 is TGCGCCAGCAGGAGGGACGGCACTGCAGATACGCAGTATTTT. Protein: CASRRDGTADTQYF. The chain carries TRBV5-1 and TRBJ2-3; D tentatively fits TRBD1 or TRBD2 (5 bases each). The CDR3 runs 14 residues. V was cut by 5 bases and J by 4 bases, with 14 bases left in between. The germline gives CDR1 SGHRS, CDR2 YFSETQ. The full variable domain, with the rest looked up from reference TRBV5-1 and TRBJ2-3, is KAGVTQTPRYLIKTRGQQVTLSCSPISGHRSVSWYQQTPGQGLQFLFEYFSETQRNKGNFPGRFSGRQFSNSRSEMNVSTLELGDSALYLCASRRDGTADTQYFGPGTRLTVL.